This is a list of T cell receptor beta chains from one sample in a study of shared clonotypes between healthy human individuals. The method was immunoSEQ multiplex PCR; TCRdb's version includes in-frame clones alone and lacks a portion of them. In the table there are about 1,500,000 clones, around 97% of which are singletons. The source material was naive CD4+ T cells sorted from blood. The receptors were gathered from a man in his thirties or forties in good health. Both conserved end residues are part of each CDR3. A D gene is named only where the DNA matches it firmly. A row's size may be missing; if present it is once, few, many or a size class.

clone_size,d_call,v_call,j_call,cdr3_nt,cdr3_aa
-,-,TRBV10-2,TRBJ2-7,TGCGCCAGCTCCCGGGACTCCTTCTACGAGCAGTACTTC,CASSRDSFYEQYF
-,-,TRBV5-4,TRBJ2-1,TGTGCCAGCAGCGTTGCCAGAAGGGAGCAGTTCTTC,CASSVARREQFF
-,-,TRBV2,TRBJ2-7,TGTGCCAGCAGTGTACTGGCATCCGAGCTCGAGCAGTACTTC,CASSVLASELEQYF
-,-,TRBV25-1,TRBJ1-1,TGTGCCAGCAGGGGAGGGACCGCAAGGGCTGAAGCTTTCTTT,CASRGGTARAEAFF
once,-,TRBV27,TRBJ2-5,TGTGGGGCCCCACATAGAGGAGTGTGGCGAGAGACCCAGTACTTC,CGAPHRGVWRETQYF
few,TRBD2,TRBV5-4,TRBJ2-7,TGTGCCAGCAGCCAACGGGGGGCCTACGAGCAGTACTTC,CASSQRGAYEQYF
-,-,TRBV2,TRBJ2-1,TGTGCCAGCAGGCCGACTAGATATGAGCAGTTCTTC,CASRPTRYEQFF
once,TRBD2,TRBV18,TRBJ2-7,TGTGCCAGCTCACCGTGGGCGGGAGGACTCTCCTACGAGCAGTACTTC,CASSPWAGGLSYEQYF
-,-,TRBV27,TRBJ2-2,TGTGCCAGCAGTACAGGGATCGGGGAGCTGTTTTTT,CASSTGIGELFF
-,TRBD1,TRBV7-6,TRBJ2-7,TGTGCCAGCAGCACGAGACAGGGGGCGCAAGAGCAGTACTTC,CASSTRQGAQEQYF